The clone carrying this T cell receptor (beta chain) was seen only a few times. The antigen is undetermined. This specimen comes from a study of identical twins. Study-wide findings and caveats: Its conclusions, products of cross-sectional statistical analysis, did not come from following the same donors. Less excess twin sharing appeared in beta out-of-frame sequences.

The CDR3 extends over 13 amino acids. In germline, CDR1 is SGHTA, CDR2 FQGNSA. Deletions cut 5 bases from V and 3 bases from J, with 11 bases between. Healthy Caucasians alone served as donors. TCRdb used MiXCR to reprocess the 5' RACE reads, holding one entry per CDR3 protein. Here the sample spans hundreds of thousands of distinct CDR3 sequences, 10% to 15% being singletons. These sequences were also reported in another study, on yellow fever vaccine responses in identical twins.

Sample: PBMCs. The source is a woman aged 18 to 35 in good health. This sequence joins TRBV7-2 and TRBJ2-7; D possibly matches TRBD1 or TRBD2 (6 bases each). This chain's CDR3 is CASSRRGVYEQYF. The CDR3 DNA follows: TGTGCCAGCAGCCGGAGGGGGGTCTACGAGCAGTACTTC.